This T cell receptor (beta chain) came from a study of shared clonotypes between healthy human individuals (dated by TCRdb to the early 2020s). In the study overall: The cohort included three men and a couple of women between 18 and 49 years of age. Different laboratories and diverse techniques were used to prepare libraries and sequence TCR repertoires, to increase sequencing depth and limit assay-specific biases. Blood TCR repertoires of roughly five healthy adults were deeply sequenced to estimate repertoire size and the extent of clonotype sharing between individuals. Leukapheresis yielded between about 0.85 and 9.5 billion PBMCs per donor.

TCR CDR3 regions were amplified from genomic DNA by multiplex PCR using the deep immunoSEQ assay. Genomic DNA extracted from each cell subset was distributed evenly over all wells of several immunoSEQ 96-well plates, and each plate served as one replicate. For unsorted PBMC, around 310 ng of genomic DNA, equivalent to around 30,000 T cell genomes, went into each replicate PCR. Unsorted PBMC genomic DNA was sequenced across ten immunoSEQ deep assay plates. The purified libraries were quantified using a Qubit 3.0 fluorometer, sized with a Bioanalyzer 2100, and then quantified again using the KAPA Library Quantification kit. Every immunoSEQ 96-well plate was sequenced on a dedicated single-read 150-cycle Illumina NextSeq 550 flow cell. Regarding the original processing steps: The immunoSEQ output contained only junctional sequences without quality scores, so filtering could not match that applied to full-length reads. To assign V/J genes and CDR3, sequences were annotated using PyIR, a Python wrapper for IgBLAST v1.9, with IMGT germline references. Reads were removed for weak V/J assignments (E-value above 1e-6), missing CDR3, stop codons, out-of-frame junctions, or ambiguous translated residues. V3J clonotypes were defined as sequences sharing the same inferred V gene, J gene, and CDR3 amino acid sequence. To compute the percentage overlap between repertoires, the number of shared unique clonotypes was divided by the size of the smaller repertoire. Richness of each repertoire was evaluated using RTK rarefaction, the Chao1 estimator, and Recon v2.1 estimates of unobserved clonotypes. TCRdb took over this immuneACCESS table, retaining in-frame rearrangements with V and J assigned. Such tables are incomplete; in checked studies, under half of the missing clones stem from an unresolved V gene, and the remainder is unexplained. The V and J calls and clone size were taken over from that table, and D and trimming were inferred from the DNA. The table for this sample lists fewer than 500,000 clones; 60% to 80% of them were counted only once. The biggest ten clones account for roughly an eighth of the sample.

Healthy HIV-negative adults with no recently reported acute infections or vaccinations were included as donors. All donors were Caucasian adults living in Nashville, Tennessee, USA. For unsorted samples, some 100 million PBMCs were counted, and genomic DNA was extracted using the QIAamp DNA Blood Mini kit. Blood was obtained by leukapheresis, after which PBMCs were separated by Ficoll-Histopaque density gradient centrifugation and cryopreserved in liquid nitrogen vapor phase. The cysteine opens and the phenylalanine closes a CDR3 of 15 amino acids. Just the 45-base CDR3 DNA is kept, in frame starting at base 1. What the study reported, not specific to this receptor: Based on pairwise subsampling, the degree of clonotype sharing among donors was expected to be affected by sequencing depth. Sampling was restricted to blood, and TCR repertoires in tissues likely differ from the TCR repertoires found in blood. The genetic and exposure-history diversity represented was limited by the small number of donors.

This clone was counted only a few times. It has no known antigen specificity. One base away there is no much larger clone; base qualities are not given. Sequenced material: PBMCs. The V and J genes are TRBV21-1 and TRBJ2-7; the table's D call of TRBD1 was not tested on the DNA. TRBV21-1 is an annotated pseudogene. The receptor was isolated from a woman between 40 and 55 years old in good health. Some clones in this sample may be carry-over from other donors' samples. The sequenced DNA is TGTGCCAGCAGCAAAGGTGGTTTCAGGGCCTACGAGCAGTACTTC. Translated, this is CASSKGGFRAYEQYF.